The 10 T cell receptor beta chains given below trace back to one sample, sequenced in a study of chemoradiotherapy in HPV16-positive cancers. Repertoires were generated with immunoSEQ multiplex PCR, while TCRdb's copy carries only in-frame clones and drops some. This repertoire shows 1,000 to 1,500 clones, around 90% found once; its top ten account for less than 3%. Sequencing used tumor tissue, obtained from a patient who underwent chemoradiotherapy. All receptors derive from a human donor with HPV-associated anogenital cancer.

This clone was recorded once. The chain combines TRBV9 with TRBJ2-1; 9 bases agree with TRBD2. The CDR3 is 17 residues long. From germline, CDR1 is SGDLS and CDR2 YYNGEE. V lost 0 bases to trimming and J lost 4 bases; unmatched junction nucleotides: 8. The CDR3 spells CASSVVPRGGSYNEQFF. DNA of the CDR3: TGTGCCAGCAGCGTAGTTCCGCGGGGGGGTTCTTACAATGAGCAGTTCTTC.

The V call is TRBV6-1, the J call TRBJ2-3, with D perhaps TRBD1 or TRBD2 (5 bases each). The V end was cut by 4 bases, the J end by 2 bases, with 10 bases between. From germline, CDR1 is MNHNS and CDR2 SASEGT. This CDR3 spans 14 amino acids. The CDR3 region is CASSVGVPTDTQYF. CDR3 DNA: TGTGCCAGCAGTGTGGGGGTACCCACAGATACGCAGTATTTT.

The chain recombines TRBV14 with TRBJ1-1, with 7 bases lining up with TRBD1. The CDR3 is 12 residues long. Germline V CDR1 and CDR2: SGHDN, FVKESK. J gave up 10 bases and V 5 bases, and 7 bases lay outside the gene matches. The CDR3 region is CASSDDRVIAFF. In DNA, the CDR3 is TGTGCCAGCAGCGATGACAGGGTAATAGCTTTCTTT.

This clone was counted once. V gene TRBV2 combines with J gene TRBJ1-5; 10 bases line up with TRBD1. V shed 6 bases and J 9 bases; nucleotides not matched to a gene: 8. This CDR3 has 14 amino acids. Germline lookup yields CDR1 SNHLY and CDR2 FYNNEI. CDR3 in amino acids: CASSLDRGQGPQHF. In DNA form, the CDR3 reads TGTGCCAGCAGCCTCGACAGGGGGCAGGGGCCCCAGCATTTT.

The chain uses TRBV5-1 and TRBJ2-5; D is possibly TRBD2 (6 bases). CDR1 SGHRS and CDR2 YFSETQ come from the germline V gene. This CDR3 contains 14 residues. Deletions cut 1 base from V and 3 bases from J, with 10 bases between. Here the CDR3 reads CASSLTGAEETQYF. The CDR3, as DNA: TGCGCCAGCAGCTTGACGGGAGCGGAAGAGACCCAGTACTTC.

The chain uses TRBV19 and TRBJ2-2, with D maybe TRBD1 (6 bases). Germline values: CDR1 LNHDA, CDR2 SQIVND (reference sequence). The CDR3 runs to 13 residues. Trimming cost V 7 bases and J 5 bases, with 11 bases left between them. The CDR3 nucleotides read TGTGCCAGTAACAGGGAAAATACCGGGGAGCTGTTTTTT. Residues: CASNRENTGELFF.

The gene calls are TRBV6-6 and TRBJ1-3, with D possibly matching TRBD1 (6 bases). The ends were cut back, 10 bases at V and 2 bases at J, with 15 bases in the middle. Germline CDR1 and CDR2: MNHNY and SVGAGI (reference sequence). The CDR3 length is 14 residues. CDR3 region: CATRRGDTGNTIYF. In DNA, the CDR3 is TGTGCCACTAGGCGGGGGGACACTGGAAACACCATATATTTT.

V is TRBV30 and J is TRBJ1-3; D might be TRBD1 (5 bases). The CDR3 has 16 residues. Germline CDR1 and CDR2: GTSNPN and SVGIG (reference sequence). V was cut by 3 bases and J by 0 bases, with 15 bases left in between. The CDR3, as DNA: TGTGCCTGGAGCTCCGGGACTTTCCGCTCTGGAAACACCATATATTTT. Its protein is CAWSSGTFRSGNTIYF.

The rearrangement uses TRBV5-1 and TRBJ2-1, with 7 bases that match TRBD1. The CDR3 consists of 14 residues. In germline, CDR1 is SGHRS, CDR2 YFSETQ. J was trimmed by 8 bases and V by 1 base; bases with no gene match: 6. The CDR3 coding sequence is TGCGCCAGCAGCTTGTCAAGGGGGCTCGATGAGCAGTTCTTC. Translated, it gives CASSLSRGLDEQFF.

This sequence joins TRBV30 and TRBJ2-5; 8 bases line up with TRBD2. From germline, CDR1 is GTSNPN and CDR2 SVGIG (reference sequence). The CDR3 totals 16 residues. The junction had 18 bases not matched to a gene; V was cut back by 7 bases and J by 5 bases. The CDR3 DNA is TGTGCCTCTACCTCTCTAGCGGGTGGAAAACGGGAGACCCAGTACTTC. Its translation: CASTSLAGGKRETQYF.